This T cell receptor beta chain was documented in a study of neoadjuvant anti-PD-1 for oral cavity cancer. Across the study: Patients mostly received three to four biweekly nivolumab doses at 3 mg/kg before surgery. General study findings and limits: TCR analyses covered only a few patients per response group.

To note about this clone: Antigen unknown.

With V trimmed by 5 bases and J by 3 bases, 14 bases remained unmatched. Germline assignment: CDR1 SGHVS and CDR2 FQNEAQ. The CDR3 is made up of 17 amino acids. Method: immunoSEQ multiplex PCR; TCRdb's copy keeps in-frame clones and lacks some. This sample has about 42,000 clones; about 76% occur once, and the top ten carry approximately 5%. Time point here: after neoadjuvant nivolumab, at surgical resection. Specimen: PBMCs, collected after nivolumab (anti-PD-1) treatment. The chain recombines TRBV7-8 with TRBJ2-5; 8 bases fit TRBD2. This TCR derives from a person between 40 and 85 years old with oral cavity squamous cell carcinoma. CDR3 nucleotide sequence: TGTGCCAGCAGCCCTCCGAGGCAGCGGGGGCCAGAAGAGACCCAGTACTTC. This translates into CASSPPRQRGPEETQYF.